Listed below are T cell receptor beta chains from one sample, sequenced in a study of control samples from healthy donors and cancer patients. The repertoire was sequenced with immunoSEQ multiplex PCR; TCRdb's copy has only in-frame clones and lacks some. The table has about 190,000 clones, about 90% seen once; the top ten hold approximately 1.8%. Input material: blood. These receptors were obtained from a man younger than 45 in good health. Each CDR3 is given with its conserved first and last residue. D genes are given only for firm matches. For some rows the clone size is stated as once, few or many, or as a class when expanded; others skip it.

abundance	v_gene	j_gene	d_gene	CDR3aa	CDR3nt
-	TRBV4-2	TRBJ1-6	TRBD1	CASSLAWDRGIGSPLHF	TGTGCCAGCAGCCTTGCCTGGGACAGGGGAATAGGTTCACCCCTCCACTTT
once	TRBV11-3	TRBJ2-7	-	CASRFPGQPYEQYF	TGTGCCAGCAGATTTCCGGGACAACCCTACGAGCAGTACTTC
-	TRBV18	TRBJ1-2	-	CASSITPGRGRDYGYTF	TGTGCCAGCTCTATAACACCGGGGCGGGGAAGGGACTATGGCTACACCTTC
-	TRBV5-4	TRBJ2-6	-	CASSLAGRGSGANVLTF	TGTGCCAGCAGCTTGGCCGGCAGGGGTTCTGGGGCCAACGTCCTGACTTTC
-	TRBV5-1	TRBJ1-6	-	CASSLGQNSPLHF	TGCGCCAGCAGCTTGGGGCAGAATTCACCCCTCCACTTT
-	TRBV2	TRBJ2-2	-	CASDRQASNTGELFF	TGTGCCAGCGACCGACAGGCTTCGAACACCGGGGAGCTGTTTTTT
-	TRBV5-1	TRBJ2-2	TRBD1	CASSFAPGQGAYTGELFF	TGCGCCAGCAGCTTCGCACCGGGACAGGGGGCGTACACCGGGGAGCTGTTTTTT
-	TRBV4-2	TRBJ2-7	TRBD2	CASSQDGLGSGGPLYEQYF	TGTGCCAGCAGCCAAGATGGATTAGGCAGCGGGGGACCCCTCTACGAGCAGTACTTC
-	TRBV6-1	TRBJ2-4	-	CASSEALLGSAKNIQYF	TGTGCCAGCAGTGAAGCGCTTCTAGGATCAGCCAAAAACATTCAGTACTTC
-	TRBV6-5	TRBJ2-3	-	CASSYSARTDTQYF	TGTGCCAGCAGTTACTCCGCTAGAACGGATACGCAGTATTTT
-	TRBV19	TRBJ2-1	-	CASSIELGGNEQFF	TGTGCCAGTAGTATAGAGTTAGGGGGCAATGAGCAGTTCTTC
-	TRBV9	TRBJ2-3	TRBD2	CASTSGGQDTDTQYF	TGTGCCAGCACGTCGGGGGGGCAAGACACAGATACGCAGTATTTT
-	TRBV14	TRBJ1-6	-	CASSLDGAPGSLHF	TGTGCCAGCAGCCTGGACGGGGCTCCAGGATCCCTCCACTTT
-	TRBV27	TRBJ1-5	-	CASSLVGQPQHF	TGTGCCAGCAGTTTAGTCGGCCAGCCCCAGCATTTT
-	TRBV10-2	TRBJ2-6	TRBD1	CASSGGQGSGANVLTF	TGCGCCAGCAGTGGGGGACAGGGGAGCGGGGCCAACGTCCTGACTTTC
-	TRBV6-1	TRBJ2-7	-	CASSESRSYEQYF	TGTGCCAGCAGTGAATCGAGGAGCTACGAGCAGTACTTC
-	TRBV7-9	TRBJ1-1	-	CASSLPTNTEAFF	TGTGCCAGCAGCTTGCCCACGAACACTGAAGCTTTCTTT
-	TRBV7-9	TRBJ2-7	TRBD1	CASSSGQGPYEQYF	TGTGCCAGCAGCTCGGGACAGGGCCCCTACGAGCAGTACTTC
-	TRBV11-3	TRBJ2-7	TRBD2	CASSLGLALAGVSYEQYF	TGTGCCAGCAGCTTAGGTTTAGCACTAGCGGGGGTATCCTACGAGCAGTACTTC
-	TRBV7-2	TRBJ2-7	-	CASSFKFEQYF	TGTGCCAGCAGCTTCAAATTCGAGCAGTACTTC
once	TRBV19	TRBJ1-1	-	CASSNREAGNTEAFF	TGTGCCAGTAGTAACAGGGAGGCTGGCAACACTGAAGCTTTCTTT
-	TRBV5-1	TRBJ1-5	TRBD1	CASSPGQINQPQHF	TGCGCCAGCAGCCCGGGACAGATTAATCAGCCCCAGCATTTT
-	TRBV19	TRBJ1-5	TRBD1	CASSKDRGQPQHF	TGTGCCAGTAGTAAGGACAGGGGCCAGCCCCAGCATTTT
-	TRBV12-3/TRBV12-4	TRBJ2-1	-	CASSSTGFEQFF	TGTGCCAGCAGTTCCACAGGGTTTGAGCAGTTCTTC
-	TRBV2	TRBJ1-1	TRBD1	CASSTSGTGLFLAFF	TGTGCCAGCAGTACCTCCGGGACAGGCCTATTTCTAGCTTTCTTT
-	TRBV2	TRBJ1-6	-	CAIPGNTGSPLHF	TGTGCCATCCCGGGAAACACAGGCTCACCCCTCCACTTT
-	TRBV9	TRBJ1-2	-	CASSSGGLAANYGYTF	TGTGCCAGCAGCTCGGGGGGACTCGCCGCTAACTATGGCTACACCTTC
-	TRBV5-6	TRBJ2-3	TRBD1	CASSKTGGDSDTQYF	TGTGCCAGCAGCAAGACAGGGGGCGATTCTGATACGCAGTATTTT
-	TRBV6-5	TRBJ1-1	TRBD1	CASSQTGGLHTEAFF	TGTGCCAGCAGTCAAACAGGGGGGCTTCACACTGAAGCTTTCTTT
-	TRBV6-6	TRBJ1-4	TRBD1	CASLRGRGSWDEKLFF	TGTGCCAGCTTAAGGGGCAGGGGGAGTTGGGATGAAAAACTGTTTTTT
-	TRBV30	TRBJ2-1	-	CALGQSLNYNEQFF	TGTGCCCTTGGACAAAGCCTAAACTACAATGAGCAGTTCTTC
-	TRBV9	TRBJ2-4	TRBD2	CASSAGTSGGDLAKNIQYF	TGTGCCAGCAGCGCCGGGACTAGCGGGGGGGACCTAGCCAAAAACATTCAGTACTTC
-	TRBV6-5	TRBJ2-4	-	CASSPRVAKNIQYF	TGTGCCAGCAGTCCCCGAGTAGCCAAAAACATTCAGTACTTC
-	TRBV19	TRBJ2-6	-	CASTPDLAGSSGANVLTF	TGTGCCAGTACCCCTGACCTGGCAGGTTCCTCTGGGGCCAACGTCCTGACTTTC
few	TRBV6-5	TRBJ1-5	TRBD1	CASRKGANGQPQHF	TGTGCCAGCAGGAAGGGGGCGAACGGGCAGCCCCAGCATTTT
few	TRBV19	TRBJ2-1	TRBD2	CASSPTSGGAYNEQFF	TGTGCCAGTAGTCCGACTAGCGGGGGGGCTTACAATGAGCAGTTCTTC
-	TRBV7-7	TRBJ2-1	-	CASSFSDGAGEQFF	TGTGCCAGCAGCTTTAGCGACGGGGCCGGGGAGCAGTTCTTC
-	TRBV19	TRBJ2-3	-	CASSPQRGTDTQYF	TGTGCCAGTAGTCCCCAGCGGGGCACAGATACGCAGTATTTT
-	TRBV6-4	TRBJ2-7	-	CASSEGDEQYF	TGTGCCAGCAGTGAGGGGGACGAGCAGTACTTC
-	TRBV6-5	TRBJ1-4	-	CASRRGPATNEKLFF	TGTGCCAGCCGGCGGGGACCCGCAACTAATGAAAAACTGTTTTTT
-	TRBV7-2	TRBJ2-5	TRBD2	CASSLEIAGGRETQYF	TGTGCCAGCAGCTTAGAGATAGCGGGGGGTCGGGAGACCCAGTACTTC
once	TRBV7-2	TRBJ2-2	-	CASNLSPNSAGELFF	TGTGCCAGCAACCTAAGCCCCAACTCAGCCGGGGAGCTGTTTTTT
-	TRBV27	TRBJ2-7	TRBD2	CASSLRWQGGSYEQYF	TGTGCCAGCAGTTTGCGTTGGCAGGGAGGGTCCTACGAGCAGTACTTC
-	TRBV7-9	TRBJ2-1	-	CASSLGSTNEQFF	TGTGCCAGCAGCTTAGGGTCTACCAATGAGCAGTTCTTC
-	TRBV10-2	TRBJ2-7	TRBD1	CASSDQGARYEQYF	TGCGCCAGCAGTGATCAGGGGGCGCGGTACGAGCAGTACTTC
-	TRBV30	TRBJ2-2	-	CAWSVLDSTGELFF	TGTGCCTGGAGTGTACTCGATTCCACCGGGGAGCTGTTTTTT
-	TRBV12-3/TRBV12-4	TRBJ2-1	-	CASSLYEQFF	TGTGCCAGCAGTTTATATGAGCAGTTCTTC
-	TRBV2	TRBJ1-2	-	CASSEQRQNGYTF	TGTGCCAGCAGTGAGCAAAGACAGAATGGCTACACCTTC
-	TRBV5-1	TRBJ1-6	TRBD1	CASSLLNLQGGDSPLHF	TGCGCCAGCAGCTTGTTAAACCTACAGGGGGGGGATTCACCCCTCCACTTT
-	TRBV7-2	TRBJ2-7	-	CASSKGGQYEQYF	TGTGCCAGCAGCAAGGGGGGACAGTACGAGCAGTACTTC
-	TRBV3-1/TRBV3-2	TRBJ2-1	-	CASSQGARGQFF	TGTGCCAGCAGCCAAGGGGCCCGGGGGCAGTTCTTC
-	TRBV4-1	TRBJ1-5	-	CASSQDWGTLDAGHQPQHF	TGCGCCAGCAGCCAAGATTGGGGGACATTGGACGCGGGTCATCAGCCCCAGCATTTT
once	TRBV4-1	TRBJ1-6	-	CASSHAAPSLHF	TGCGCCAGCAGCCACGCGGCCCCCTCCCTCCACTTT
-	TRBV10-1	TRBJ2-5	-	CASSGTWLGTQYF	TGCGCCAGCAGTGGGACCTGGCTGGGGACCCAGTACTTC
-	TRBV7-9	TRBJ2-1	-	CASSLRTALFSYNEQFF	TGTGCCAGCAGCTTAAGGACAGCCCTCTTCTCCTACAATGAGCAGTTCTTC
-	TRBV15	TRBJ2-1	-	CATSKLTGSYNEQFF	TGTGCCACCAGTAAATTAACGGGGTCCTACAATGAGCAGTTCTTC
-	TRBV10-3	TRBJ1-5	-	CAISVGGNSNQPQHF	TGTGCCATCAGTGTCGGGGGAAATAGCAATCAGCCCCAGCATTTT
-	TRBV15	TRBJ2-1	TRBD1	CATSKGTGRFWVEQFF	TGTGCCACCAGCAAAGGGACAGGGCGTTTTTGGGTTGAGCAGTTCTTC
-	TRBV10-3	TRBJ2-1	-	CAINDPKGGSLGEQFF	TGTGCCATCAACGACCCGAAGGGTGGTAGCTTGGGGGAGCAGTTCTTC
-	TRBV2	TRBJ1-1	TRBD1	CASGRQGATEAFF	TGTGCCAGCGGACGACAGGGGGCGACTGAAGCTTTCTTT